Here is one T cell receptor beta chain with its context. Produced via immunoSEQ multiplex PCR; TCRdb's table is partial and in-frame only. The table has around 120,000 clones, 80% to 90% seen once. V lost 6 bases and J lost 8; bases outside the gene matches: 9. Germline V gives CDR1 SGHAT, CDR2 FQNNGV. This CDR3 has 13 residues. This sample was taken from a study of blood T cell repertoires in COVID-19. The TCR comes from a woman in her 50s who had recovered from COVID-19. The genes are TRBV11-2 and TRBJ1-2, with 7 bases fitting TRBD1. Sample: PBMCs or T cells enriched from blood (not recorded which). The CDR3 spells CASRSTGAGGYTF. The CDR3 DNA reads TGTGCCAGCAGGTCCACAGGGGCGGGAGGCTACACCTTC.